The 26 T cell receptor beta chains below come from one sample, sequenced in a study of T cell changes during pregnancy in multiple sclerosis. Clones were read by immunoSEQ multiplex PCR, and TCRdb kept only the in-frame ones, dropping some. The sample holds some 100,000 clones, approximately 90% seen once. Source: peripheral blood, taken after pregnancy. These receptor sequences come from a female donor with multiple sclerosis, enrolled in a pregnancy study.

V usage is TRBV19 and J usage is TRBJ2-2; 11 positions agree with TRBD2. V shed 5 bases, J shed 6 bases, and the junction held 8 bases outside the gene matches. The CDR3 loop spans 16 amino acids. CDR1 is LNHDA and CDR2 is SQIVND in the germline V gene (reference sequence). The DNA of the CDR3 is TGTGCCAGTAGTGCTAGCGGGGGGCCCTTGGCCGGGGAGCTGTTTTTT. Its translation: CASSASGGPLAGELFF.

V usage is TRBV4-2 and J usage is TRBJ2-4, with 11 bases matching TRBD1. With 2 bases clipped from V and 7 bases from J, the junction kept 7 bases outside the gene matches. Germline CDR1 and CDR2: LGHNA and YNFKEQ. The CDR3 spans 16 residues. Written as DNA, the CDR3 is TGTGCCAGCAGCCAAAGAGCGGGGGACAGGGGGAACATTCAGTACTTC. Its translation is CASSQRAGDRGNIQYF.

The gene calls are TRBV19 and TRBJ1-5; D might be TRBD1 (6 bases). CDR1 is LNHDA, CDR2 SQIVND, per germline (reference sequence). Deletions cut 4 bases from V and 7 bases from J, with 14 bases between. This CDR3 is 14 amino acids long. The DNA for the CDR3 is TGTGCCAGTAGTACCCAGGGGCCCAGCCAGCCCCAGCATTTT. Encoded protein: CASSTQGPSQPQHF.

The chain combines TRBV15 with TRBJ2-1, with D perhaps matching TRBD1 (6 bases). The V end was cut by 1 base, the J end by 6 bases, with 10 bases between. The CDR3 is 14 amino acids. Germline V gives CDR1 LNHNV, CDR2 YYDKDF (reference sequence). Here the CDR3 reads CATSRVRGGNEQFF. CDR3 DNA: TGTGCCACCAGCAGAGTGAGAGGGGGCAATGAGCAGTTCTTC.

This chain uses TRBV10-3 with TRBJ2-3, with 11 bases lining up with TRBD1. Germline trimming cut 3 bases from V and 5 bases from J; bases unmatched to any gene: 10. The V gene's germline CDR1 is ENHRY and CDR2 SYGVKD. This CDR3 spans 17 amino acids. Here the CDR3 reads CAISDPSDRGQRDTQYF. The CDR3 nucleotides are TGTGCCATCAGTGACCCCTCGGACAGGGGGCAACGAGATACGCAGTATTTT.

The count of this clone is one. The rearrangement uses TRBV29-1 and TRBJ2-1; 7 positions match TRBD1. The CDR3 is 15 amino acids. Trimming cost V 4 bases and J 1 base; bases outside gene matches: 7. CDR1 and CDR2 (germline): SQVTM, ANQGSEA. The CDR3 DNA reads as TGCAGCGTTGGGACTTCCAGGGGGTCCTACAATGAGCAGTTCTTC. It is translated as CSVGTSRGSYNEQFF.

This rearrangement joins TRBV19 to TRBJ1-2; 9 bases align to TRBD1. This CDR3 has 14 residues. V trimming: 3 bases; J trimming: 3 bases; junction bases outside the gene matches: 2. Germline values: CDR1 LNHDA, CDR2 SQIVND (reference sequence). The CDR3 region is CASSIRDRDYGYTF. The CDR3 DNA sequence: TGTGCCAGTAGTATCCGGGACAGGGACTATGGCTACACCTTC.

V is TRBV11-2 and J is TRBJ2-5; D uncertain. The germline V gene has CDR1 SGHAT and CDR2 FQNNGV. The ends were cut back, 5 bases at V and 4 bases at J, with 14 bases in the middle. The CDR3 spans 14 residues. The DNA for the CDR3 is TGTGCCAGCAGCCCCGAGTCCCCATTAGAGACCCAGTACTTC. Its protein is CASSPESPLETQYF.

The V gene is TRBV28, the J gene TRBJ1-4, with a tentative D call TRBD1 (5 bases). The germline V and J ends were trimmed by 3 bases and 0 bases, with 17 bases remaining between them. The germline gives CDR1 MDHEN, CDR2 SYDVKM. The CDR3 loop spans 18 amino acids. The CDR3 loop is CASSLTYFGGATNEKLFF. The CDR3 nucleotides read TGTGCCAGCAGTTTGACCTATTTCGGAGGGGCAACTAATGAAAAACTGTTTTTT.

The DNA for the CDR3 is TGTGCCACGGCTCGATCTCCGGGGGGGTACTATGGCTACACCTTC. Translating it yields CATARSPGGYYGYTF. The chain uses TRBV27 and TRBJ1-2, with D possibly TRBD1 on 5 matching bases. Per germline, CDR1 MNHEY and CDR2 SMNVEV (reference sequence). The germline V and J ends were trimmed by 10 bases and 3 bases, with 21 bases remaining between them. The CDR3 is made up of 15 amino acids.

The CDR3 spells CASSSRDRNTEAFF. CDR3 bases: TGTGCCAGCAGCTCCCGGGACAGGAACACTGAAGCTTTCTTT. The genes are TRBV7-2 and TRBJ1-1; 7 bases are a match to TRBD1. The length of the CDR3 is 14 residues. V shed 4 bases, J shed 1 base, and the junction held 3 bases outside the gene matches. The germline V gene encodes CDR1 SGHTA and CDR2 FQGNSA.

This clone was recorded only once. The genes are TRBV30 and TRBJ2-7, with TRBD2 matching over 7 bases. Germline CDR1 and CDR2: GTSNPN and SVGIG (reference sequence). CDR3 length equals 15 residues. V shed 0 bases and J 3 bases; nucleotides not matched to a gene: 8. The CDR3 region has the DNA TGTGCCTGGAGTGTATCGGGTTCGGGGGGCTACGAGCAGTACTTC. This sequence encodes CAWSVSGSGGYEQYF.

On this clone itself: One end of the junction fails to match germline, which may point to a read error. The genes are TRBV7-9 and TRBJ1-2; D is unresolved. In germline, CDR1 is SEHNR, CDR2 FQNEAQ (reference sequence). The CDR3 is 11 residues long. The CDR3 spells CASSLASVYTF. CDR3 bases: TGTGCCAGCAGCCTAGCCTCTGTCTACACCTTC.

This clone was recorded a few times. This chain links TRBV10-3 with TRBJ1-2; D unresolved. Germline V gene lookup returns CDR1 ENHRY and CDR2 SYGVKD. The V end was cut by 6 bases, the J end by 6 bases, with 14 bases between. The CDR3 consists of 13 residues. The CDR3 DNA reads TGTGCCATCAGGGAGGCTGGAGTCGATGGCTACACCTTC. Encoded protein: CAIREAGVDGYTF.

This clone was found once. The J gene is TRBJ1-1, the V gene TRBV19; 8 bases map to TRBD1. Trimming removed 6 bases from V and 6 bases from J; junction bases left unmatched: 18. The CDR3 consists of 17 residues. Germline assignment: CDR1 LNHDA and CDR2 SQIVND (reference sequence). The CDR3 sequence: CASSAGGPSVRGAEAFF. In nucleotides, the CDR3 is TGTGCCAGTAGCGCAGGGGGCCCATCGGTTCGGGGGGCTGAAGCTTTCTTT.

The V and J genes are TRBV18 and TRBJ1-3; D is ambiguous. V was pared by 4 bases and J by 0 bases, with 16 bases between. Germline V gene lookup returns CDR1 KGHSH and CDR2 LQKENI. The CDR3 totals 17 residues. CDR3 sequence (DNA): TGTGCCAGCTCACTCCTCCCCCCGGGGAGCTCTGGAAACACCATATATTTT. Translating it yields CASSLLPPGSSGNTIYF.

The CDR3 coding sequence is TGTGCCAGCAGCGCGGGCACCGGGACAACAATGCAAGAGACCCAGTACTTC. This codes for CASSAGTGTTMQETQYF. V usage is TRBV9 and J usage is TRBJ2-5; possibly TRBD1 for D (6 bases). Trimming took off 3 bases at V and 2 bases at J, with 20 bases between the two ends. Germline CDR1 reads SGDLS; CDR2 reads YYNGEE. The length of the CDR3 is 17 residues. The full variable domain, completed using reference TRBV9 and TRBJ2-5, is DSGVTQTPKHLITATGQRVTLRCSPRSGDLSVYWYQQSLDQGLQFLIQYYNGEERAKGNILERFSAQQFPDLHSELNLSSLELGDSALYFCASSAGTGTTMQETQYFGPGTRLLVL.

This rearrangement joins TRBV5-1 to TRBJ2-1, with 9 bases matching TRBD2. Germline CDR1 is SGHRS and CDR2 is YFSETQ. The CDR3 is 16 amino acids. After removal of 0 bases from V and 1 base from J, the junction contained 2 bases not matched to a gene. The CDR3 region has the DNA TGCGCCAGCAGCTTGGGTAGCGGGGGATCCTACAATGAGCAGTTCTTC. Amino acids: CASSLGSGGSYNEQFF.

This chain uses TRBV6-1 with TRBJ1-2; possibly TRBD1 for D (6 bases). Germline lookup yields CDR1 MNHNS and CDR2 SASEGT. CDR3 length equals 15 residues. The germline V and J ends were trimmed by 4 bases and 6 bases, with 18 bases remaining between them. The CDR3 sequence is CASSALGGAQDGYTF. The CDR3 DNA reads TGTGCCAGCAGTGCCCTCGGGGGGGCGCAGGATGGCTACACCTTC.

This rearrangement joins TRBV7-3 to TRBJ2-2, with 9 positions matching TRBD1. CDR1 and CDR2 from the germline V gene are SGHTA and FQGTGA. The V gene end was trimmed by 3 bases and the J gene end by 6 bases; junction bases not matched to a gene: 2. CDR3 length: 14 residues. The CDR3 is CASSLTGGAGELFF. The CDR3 DNA reads as TGTGCCAGCAGCTTGACAGGGGGTGCCGGGGAGCTGTTTTTT.

This clone was counted a few times. J is TRBJ2-3 and V is TRBV4-3; 7 bases line up with TRBD1. Germline values: CDR1 LGHNA, CDR2 YSLEER. The trim removed 3 bases at V and 4 bases at J, leaving 13 bases unmatched. This CDR3 spans 17 amino acids. CDR3 amino acids: CASSQDPTGSGADTQYF. The DNA for the CDR3 is TGCGCCAGCAGCCAGGACCCGACAGGGAGTGGAGCAGATACGCAGTATTTT.

The rearrangement links TRBV12-5 to TRBJ2-6; 9 bases line up with TRBD1. This CDR3 contains 20 residues. Germline V gives CDR1 LGHNT, CDR2 FRNRAP. The V gene end was trimmed by 4 bases and the J gene end by 4 bases; junction bases not matched to a gene: 17. CDR3 residues: CASGSGDRGVSRGGANVLTF. In DNA form, the CDR3 reads TGTGCTAGTGGTTCGGGCGACAGGGGGGTTTCTAGGGGCGGGGCCAACGTCCTGACTTTC.

J is TRBJ1-1 and V is TRBV4-3; tentatively, D is TRBD1 (5 bases). Germline-derived CDR1 and CDR2 are LGHNA and YSLEER. The CDR3 covers 15 residues. The germline V and J ends were trimmed by 1 base and 5 bases, with 14 bases remaining between them. This CDR3 is CASSQVSGIGTEAFF. The CDR3 DNA reads as TGCGCCAGCAGCCAAGTTTCAGGGATCGGGACTGAAGCTTTCTTT.

V gene TRBV29-1 combines with J gene TRBJ2-2, with D possibly TRBD1 on 6 matching bases. Looked up from germline, CDR1 is SQVTM and CDR2 is ANQGSEA. V shed 7 bases and J shed 1 base, with 10 bases lying between them. CDR3 size: 13 residues. CDR3 sequence reads: CSAGQLNTGELFF. The CDR3 DNA is TGCAGCGCAGGACAGCTGAACACCGGGGAGCTGTTTTTT.

This clone is a singleton in its sample. The chain couples TRBV18 to TRBJ2-1; 9 positions agree with TRBD2. The V gene end was trimmed by 3 bases and the J gene end by 7 bases; junction bases not matched to a gene: 7. The CDR3 totals 15 residues. The germline V gene has CDR1 KGHSH and CDR2 LQKENI. The CDR3 here is CASSPLGTSRNEQFF. In nucleotides, the CDR3 is TGTGCCAGCTCACCGCTAGGGACTAGCAGGAATGAGCAGTTCTTC.

J is TRBJ2-7 and V is TRBV6-6, with a weak D call TRBD2 (5 bases). This CDR3 comprises 11 residues. The germline V gene encodes CDR1 MNHNY and CDR2 SVGAGI (reference sequence). Deletions cut 8 bases from V and 3 bases from J, with 8 bases between. This CDR3 is CASERNYEQYF. The CDR3 nucleotides read TGTGCCAGCGAGCGGAACTACGAGCAGTACTTC.